Here is one T cell receptor beta chain with its context. Clones were sequenced by immunoSEQ multiplex PCR, and TCRdb holds only the in-frame ones, with some missing. The sample includes over 95,000 clones, about 53% of them seen just once. Deletions cut 5 bases from V and 5 bases from J, with 15 bases between. The CDR3 extends over 14 amino acids. CDR1 SQVTM and CDR2 ANQGSEA come from the germline V gene. PBMCs were cryopreserved, and roughly 2.2 micrograms of genomic DNA from them went into TCR beta libraries. The sample comes from a study of cytotoxic CD8 clonotypes in ibrutinib-treated CLL. Overall study: Overall, around 25 responses were partial and 2 complete; following median roughly 70 months, about 15 patients stayed remitted and some 12 progressed. Response samples came after a median about 13 months of treatment, range 6 to 36.

V is TRBV29-1 and J is TRBJ2-2; maybe TRBD2 (5 bases). This material consisted of PBMCs, taken after 24 months of ibrutinib treatment. The receptor was derived from a human donor with chronic lymphocytic leukemia. For the CDR3, the DNA is TGCAGCGTTCTGGACGGGCGGAGGACCGGGGAGCTGTTTTTT. Translation gives CSVLDGRRTGELFF.